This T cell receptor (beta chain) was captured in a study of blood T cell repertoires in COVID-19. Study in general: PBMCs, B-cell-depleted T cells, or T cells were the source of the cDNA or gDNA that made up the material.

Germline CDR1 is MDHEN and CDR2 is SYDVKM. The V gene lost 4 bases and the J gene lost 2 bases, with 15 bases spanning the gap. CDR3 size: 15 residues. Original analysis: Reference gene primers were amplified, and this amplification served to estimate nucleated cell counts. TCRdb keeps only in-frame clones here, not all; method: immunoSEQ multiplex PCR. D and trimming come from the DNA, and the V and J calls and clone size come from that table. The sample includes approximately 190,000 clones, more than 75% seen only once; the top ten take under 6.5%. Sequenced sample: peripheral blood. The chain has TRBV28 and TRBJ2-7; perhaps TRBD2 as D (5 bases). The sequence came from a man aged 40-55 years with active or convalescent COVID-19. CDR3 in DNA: TGTGCCAGCAGTTGGGTGCGGGCGAAGCCCTACGAGCAGTACTTC. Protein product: CASSWVRAKPYEQYF.